This TCR beta chain was recovered during a study of OX40 agonist ivuxolimab in advanced cancers. Comment on this clone: Its target is not known.

Findings and caveats of the study: CD8+ T cells (on average) carried more expanded clones than CD4+ T cells.

The data were produced by immunoSEQ multiplex PCR, yet TCRdb's version contains in-frame clones alone and is incomplete. The table shows 95,000 to 120,000 clones, with 80% to 95% occurring only once. V was clipped by 3 bases and J by 6 bases, with 3 bases between them. This CDR3 spans 12 amino acids. Looked up from germline, CDR1 is SGHVS and CDR2 is FQNEAQ. The origin of this receptor is an adult with an advanced solid tumor such as melanoma, head and neck, liver or kidney cancer. The chain is built from TRBV7-8 and TRBJ1-6; D remains unclear. Source: CD4+ or CD8+ T cells sorted from blood, taken in a trial of the OX40 agonist ivuxolimab. DNA for the CDR3: TGTGCCAGCAGCTTTATTAATTCACCCCTCCACTTT. It yields the protein CASSFINSPLHF.